These T cell receptor beta chains were read from a single sample in a study of cytomegalovirus exposure and HLA in healthy donors. Clones were read by immunoSEQ multiplex PCR, and TCRdb kept only the in-frame ones, dropping some. Among under 250,000 clones listed, around three quarters were seen once. The specimen was PBMCs. The receptors derive from a woman aged 30 to 39 in good health and CMV-seropositive. Each CDR3 is given with its conserved first and last residue. D genes are given only for firm matches. Clone size is shown for a subset of rows, as once, few, many or a class of expanded clone.

d_call: NA
v_call: TRBV27
j_call: TRBJ2-2
clone_size: NA
cdr3_nt: TGTGCCAGCAGTTTATCTTACAGTCTCACCGGGGAGCTGTTTTTT
cdr3_aa: CASSLSYSLTGELFF

d_call: TRBD1
v_call: TRBV7-6
j_call: TRBJ2-7
clone_size: few
cdr3_nt: TGTGCCAGCAGCATCGCAGGGGGCTCGGGCGAGCAGTACTTC
cdr3_aa: CASSIAGGSGEQYF

d_call: TRBD2
v_call: TRBV6-4
j_call: TRBJ2-1
clone_size: NA
cdr3_nt: TGTGCCAGCAGTGCCCTGGGAGCGGGAGCCTACAATGAGCAGTTCTTC
cdr3_aa: CASSALGAGAYNEQFF

d_call: TRBD1
v_call: TRBV15
j_call: TRBJ2-3
clone_size: once
cdr3_nt: TGTGCCACCAGCAGAGATAGACAGGGGGCTGATGGAGATACGCAGTATTTT
cdr3_aa: CATSRDRQGADGDTQYF

d_call: NA
v_call: TRBV2
j_call: TRBJ2-1
clone_size: once
cdr3_nt: TGTGCCAGCAGTGAAGAAGCTGCGACGGGGAATGAGCAGTTCTTC
cdr3_aa: CASSEEAATGNEQFF

d_call: TRBD2
v_call: TRBV7-6
j_call: TRBJ2-4
clone_size: NA
cdr3_nt: TGTGCCAGCAGCTTATATGGGTCGTTGGTAGCGGGGGACCGACTCTCCAAAAACATTCAGTACTTC
cdr3_aa: CASSLYGSLVAGDRLSKNIQYF

d_call: TRBD1
v_call: TRBV7-2
j_call: TRBJ2-7
clone_size: NA
cdr3_nt: TGTGCCAGCAGCCGAGACAGGGGGCCTGGCGAGCAGTACTTC
cdr3_aa: CASSRDRGPGEQYF

d_call: NA
v_call: TRBV11-3
j_call: TRBJ2-5
clone_size: NA
cdr3_nt: TGTGCCAGCAGCTTAGATCTAAGGGGTGGGGAGACCCAGTACTTC
cdr3_aa: CASSLDLRGGETQYF

d_call: NA
v_call: TRBV6-1
j_call: TRBJ2-3
clone_size: once
cdr3_nt: TGTGCCAGCAGTGAAGATTGGCAGGGGTCAGATACGCAGTATTTT
cdr3_aa: CASSEDWQGSDTQYF

d_call: NA
v_call: TRBV28
j_call: TRBJ2-6
clone_size: NA
cdr3_nt: TGTGCCAGCAGTCGCTCTGGGGCCAACGTCCTGACTTTC
cdr3_aa: CASSRSGANVLTF

d_call: TRBD2
v_call: TRBV4-1
j_call: TRBJ2-1
clone_size: NA
cdr3_nt: TGCGCCAGCAGCCAACCGACTAGCGGGAGGGCCGATGAGCAGTTCTTC
cdr3_aa: CASSQPTSGRADEQFF

d_call: TRBD1
v_call: TRBV5-6
j_call: TRBJ1-2
clone_size: NA
cdr3_nt: TGTGCCAGCAGTTTCCTGACAGGGGCCCTCTATGGCTACACCTTC
cdr3_aa: CASSFLTGALYGYTF

d_call: NA
v_call: TRBV5-1
j_call: TRBJ2-1
clone_size: NA
cdr3_nt: TGCGCCAGCACCACAGGGTTAGGCTACAATGAGCAGTTCTTC
cdr3_aa: CASTTGLGYNEQFF

d_call: TRBD1
v_call: TRBV7-2
j_call: TRBJ1-6
clone_size: NA
cdr3_nt: TGTGCCAGCAGCTCGCGACAGGGAGGTGGTTCACCCCTCCACTTT
cdr3_aa: CASSSRQGGGSPLHF

d_call: TRBD2
v_call: TRBV9
j_call: TRBJ2-7
clone_size: NA
cdr3_nt: TGTGCCAGCAGCGTCGGCGGGGGACCCGCCTACGAGCAGTACTTC
cdr3_aa: CASSVGGGPAYEQYF

d_call: TRBD2
v_call: TRBV4-3
j_call: TRBJ2-3
clone_size: NA
cdr3_nt: TGCGCCAGCAGCCACGGGACTAGCAGGGCAGATACGCAGTATTTT
cdr3_aa: CASSHGTSRADTQYF

d_call: NA
v_call: TRBV6-5
j_call: TRBJ1-1
clone_size: NA
cdr3_nt: TGTGCCAGCAGTTCGTATAACAGGAACACTGAAGCTTTCTTT
cdr3_aa: CASSSYNRNTEAFF

d_call: NA
v_call: TRBV6-4
j_call: TRBJ2-2
clone_size: NA
cdr3_nt: TGTGCCAGCAGTGACTTTAGTCGGGCCGGGGAGCTGTTTTTT
cdr3_aa: CASSDFSRAGELFF

d_call: NA
v_call: TRBV18
j_call: TRBJ1-5
clone_size: NA
cdr3_nt: TGTGCCAGCTCACCAGGGCCAGGGAATGAGCCCCAGCATTTT
cdr3_aa: CASSPGPGNEPQHF

d_call: NA
v_call: TRBV6-1
j_call: TRBJ2-6
clone_size: NA
cdr3_nt: TGTGCCAGCAGTGAAGTGTTGACAGTCTCTGGGGCCAACGTCCTGACTTTC
cdr3_aa: CASSEVLTVSGANVLTF

d_call: NA
v_call: TRBV5-1
j_call: TRBJ2-2
clone_size: NA
cdr3_nt: TGCGCCAGCAGCTTGGGAGGGGGATTGAACACCGGGGAGCTGTTTTTT
cdr3_aa: CASSLGGGLNTGELFF

d_call: TRBD2
v_call: TRBV5-6
j_call: TRBJ2-3
clone_size: NA
cdr3_nt: TGTGCCAGCGACGGGCCTAGCGGGAGGAATACGCAGTATTTT
cdr3_aa: CASDGPSGRNTQYF

d_call: NA
v_call: TRBV11-2
j_call: TRBJ2-7
clone_size: NA
cdr3_nt: TGTGCCAGCAGCTTAGAACAGGGCCTTACCTACGAGCAGTACTTC
cdr3_aa: CASSLEQGLTYEQYF

d_call: TRBD1
v_call: TRBV29-1
j_call: TRBJ1-1
clone_size: once
cdr3_nt: TGCAGCGTGGCGACAGGGGTGAACACTGAAGCTTTCTTT
cdr3_aa: CSVATGVNTEAFF

d_call: NA
v_call: TRBV11-3
j_call: TRBJ1-3
clone_size: many
cdr3_nt: TGTGCCAGCAGCTTAAATCGGCGGGAGAGCTCTGGAAACACCATATATTTT
cdr3_aa: CASSLNRRESSGNTIYF

d_call: NA
v_call: TRBV6-5
j_call: TRBJ1-2
clone_size: NA
cdr3_nt: TGTGCCAGCAGTTACTTAGGGAGCTACGACCTTGGGGGCTACACCTTC
cdr3_aa: CASSYLGSYDLGGYTF

d_call: TRBD1
v_call: TRBV4-3
j_call: TRBJ1-1
clone_size: NA
cdr3_nt: TGCGCCAGCAGCCAAGTTGCCTACAGGGGGGGGAACACTGAAGCTTTCTTT
cdr3_aa: CASSQVAYRGGNTEAFF

d_call: NA
v_call: TRBV19
j_call: TRBJ2-1
clone_size: NA
cdr3_nt: TGTGCCAGTAGCGGGGGTAGCGGCTCCTACAATGAGCAGTTCTTC
cdr3_aa: CASSGGSGSYNEQFF

d_call: TRBD1
v_call: TRBV5-8
j_call: TRBJ2-5
clone_size: NA
cdr3_nt: TGTGCCAGCAGCCCCGGGACAGCCAAACCCGAGACCCAGTACTTC
cdr3_aa: CASSPGTAKPETQYF

d_call: NA
v_call: TRBV5-4
j_call: TRBJ2-2
clone_size: NA
cdr3_nt: TGTGCCAGCAGCTTAGACGGCAGACTCGAGTTGTTCACCGGGGAGCTGTTTTTT
cdr3_aa: CASSLDGRLELFTGELFF

d_call: TRBD1
v_call: TRBV29-1
j_call: TRBJ2-7
clone_size: NA
cdr3_nt: TGCAGCACGAGACAGGGGGAGACCGAGCAGTACTTC
cdr3_aa: CSTRQGETEQYF

d_call: NA
v_call: TRBV4-3
j_call: TRBJ2-3
clone_size: NA
cdr3_nt: TGCGCCAGCAGCCAAGAAGTCAGGGATCTGCATAGCGGTCCCGGAGATACGCAGTATTTT
cdr3_aa: CASSQEVRDLHSGPGDTQYF

d_call: TRBD1
v_call: TRBV2
j_call: TRBJ1-5
clone_size: NA
cdr3_nt: TGTGCCAGCGAGATTGGACAGGGCCATCAGCCCCAGCATTTT
cdr3_aa: CASEIGQGHQPQHF

d_call: NA
v_call: TRBV15
j_call: TRBJ1-3
clone_size: NA
cdr3_nt: TGTGCCACCAGCGTACATGGCTCTGGAAACACCATATATTTT
cdr3_aa: CATSVHGSGNTIYF

d_call: TRBD1
v_call: TRBV9
j_call: TRBJ2-1
clone_size: NA
cdr3_nt: TGTGCCAGCAGCTTAACCGGACAGGGGTCCTACAATGAGCAGTTCTTC
cdr3_aa: CASSLTGQGSYNEQFF

d_call: NA
v_call: TRBV25-1
j_call: TRBJ1-1
clone_size: few
cdr3_nt: TGTGCCAGCAGTGAATATATTTCAAGGGGCGGGGACACTGAAGCTTTCTTT
cdr3_aa: CASSEYISRGGDTEAFF

d_call: TRBD2
v_call: TRBV10-3
j_call: TRBJ2-7
clone_size: NA
cdr3_nt: TGTGCCATCAGTGATCTCACTAGCGGGAGGTACTACGAGCAGTACTTC
cdr3_aa: CAISDLTSGRYYEQYF

d_call: TRBD1
v_call: TRBV18
j_call: TRBJ1-2
clone_size: NA
cdr3_nt: TGTGCCAGCTCACCACCCGGGACAGCCTATGGCTACACCTTC
cdr3_aa: CASSPPGTAYGYTF

d_call: NA
v_call: TRBV4-3
j_call: TRBJ2-1
clone_size: NA
cdr3_nt: TGCGCCAGCAGCCAAGCACTTAGCTCCTACAATGAGCAGTTCTTC
cdr3_aa: CASSQALSSYNEQFF

d_call: TRBD2
v_call: TRBV5-1
j_call: TRBJ2-2
clone_size: NA
cdr3_nt: TGCGCCAGCAGACTAGCGGGTACGAACACCGGGGAGCTGTTTTTT
cdr3_aa: CASRLAGTNTGELFF

d_call: TRBD2
v_call: TRBV7-9
j_call: TRBJ2-3
clone_size: NA
cdr3_nt: TGTGCCAGCAGTACCCTAGCGGGAGACCCGCGCGGTACGCAGTATTTT
cdr3_aa: CASSTLAGDPRGTQYF

d_call: TRBD2
v_call: TRBV4-1
j_call: TRBJ2-2
clone_size: NA
cdr3_nt: TGCGCCAGCAGCCCCCTAACGGGGGGGCTAGTAAACACCGGGGAGCTGTTTTTT
cdr3_aa: CASSPLTGGLVNTGELFF

d_call: NA
v_call: TRBV2
j_call: TRBJ1-4
clone_size: NA
cdr3_nt: TGTGCCAGCAGTGATAAACAGGCTTACAATGAAAAACTGTTTTTT
cdr3_aa: CASSDKQAYNEKLFF

d_call: TRBD2
v_call: TRBV11-2
j_call: TRBJ2-5
clone_size: NA
cdr3_nt: TGTGCCAGCAGCTCACTAGCGGGGGTTGGTGAGACCCAGTACTTC
cdr3_aa: CASSSLAGVGETQYF

d_call: NA
v_call: TRBV30
j_call: TRBJ1-5
clone_size: NA
cdr3_nt: TGTGCCTGGAGTGTGGGGGGGCTTCAGCCCCAGCATTTT
cdr3_aa: CAWSVGGLQPQHF

d_call: NA
v_call: TRBV7-2
j_call: TRBJ2-5
clone_size: NA
cdr3_nt: TGTGCCAGCAGCTTAGCGGGGCTGGAGACCCAGTACTTC
cdr3_aa: CASSLAGLETQYF

d_call: NA
v_call: TRBV6-1
j_call: TRBJ2-7
clone_size: NA
cdr3_nt: TGTGCCAGCAGTGAATGGCAGGGCTACGAGCAGTACTTC
cdr3_aa: CASSEWQGYEQYF

d_call: NA
v_call: TRBV7-2
j_call: TRBJ2-7
clone_size: NA
cdr3_nt: TGTGCCAGCAGCCCCGGTCCCTACGAGCAGTACTTC
cdr3_aa: CASSPGPYEQYF